Listed here are 10 T cell receptor beta chains from one sample, sequenced in a study of blood T cell repertoires in COVID-19. Here immunoSEQ multiplex PCR was the method, and the copy in TCRdb shows in-frame clones only, minus some. The data contain around 220,000 clones, about 88% of them seen just once; the ten biggest clones take up about 2.1%. The sequenced sample consisted of peripheral blood. Receptor source: a middle-aged woman who had recovered from COVID-19.

This chain joins TRBV7-8 and TRBJ1-2, with D unclear. V was pared by 1 base and J by 4 bases, with 16 bases between. CDR1 and CDR2 from the germline V gene are SGHVS and FQNEAQ. The CDR3 spans 16 residues. The CDR3 is CASSLGRRGPAYGYTF. The CDR3 nucleotides read TGTGCCAGCAGCTTAGGTCGCAGAGGGCCCGCCTATGGCTACACCTTC. Together with reference TRBV7-8 and TRBJ1-2, the CDR3 gives the full variable domain: GAGVSQSPRYKVAKRGQDVALRCDPISGHVSLFWYQQALGQGPEFLTYFQNEAQLDKSGLPSDRFFAERPEGSVSTLKIQRTQQEDSAVYLCASSLGRRGPAYGYTFGSGTRLTVV.

The chain couples TRBV27 to TRBJ2-7; a weak D match, TRBD1 (6 bases). Germline CDR1 is MNHEY and CDR2 is SMNVEV (reference sequence). V was pared by 5 bases and J by 2 bases, with 13 bases between. The CDR3 is 14 residues long. CDR3 region: CASSLRGQPYEQYF. CDR3 bases: TGTGCCAGCAGTCTAAGAGGACAGCCCTACGAGCAGTACTTC.

This clone was observed once. The chain links TRBV7-2 to TRBJ1-1; no clear D gene. V was cut by 4 bases and J by 1 base, with 7 bases left in between. Germline V lookup: CDR1 SGHTA, CDR2 FQGNSA. CDR3 length: 13 residues. The CDR3 loop is CASSYRGNTEAFF. CDR3 DNA: TGTGCCAGCAGCTACCGGGGGAACACTGAAGCTTTCTTT.

This chain links TRBV5-8 with TRBJ2-1; the match to TRBD1 covers 7 bases. Looked up from germline, CDR1 is SGHTS and CDR2 is YDEGEE. Trimming removed 4 bases from V and 8 bases from J; junction bases left unmatched: 12. CDR3 length: 15 residues. The CDR3 is CASSRTTGFNDEQFF. In DNA form, the CDR3 reads TGTGCCAGCAGCAGGACGACAGGGTTCAACGATGAGCAGTTCTTC.

This clone was observed a handful of times. The J gene is TRBJ2-7, the V gene TRBV3-1 (or the pseudogene TRBV3-2), with 7 bases aligning to TRBD2. The CDR3 covers 15 residues. Per the germline V gene, CDR1 is LGHDT and CDR2 is YNNKEL (reference sequence). V dropped 3 bases and J dropped 3; count of bases not matched to a gene: 8. DNA of the CDR3: TGTGCCAGCAGCCACGATCTAACGGGAGGCTACGAGCAGTACTTC. Protein: CASSHDLTGGYEQYF.

CDR3 nucleotides: TGTGCCAGCAGCCGGGGACTAGCTTCTCAAGAGACCCAGTACTTC. Its translation: CASSRGLASQETQYF. This chain uses TRBV14 with TRBJ2-5; 9 positions agree with TRBD2. J lost 2 bases, V lost 4 bases, and 5 bases had no gene match. The CDR3 is 15 residues long. Germline V gene lookup returns CDR1 SGHDN and CDR2 FVKESK.

This chain connects TRBV5-6 to TRBJ2-2; 8 bases agree with TRBD1. Germline V gene sequence: CDR1 SGHDT, CDR2 YYEEEE. The CDR3 runs to 16 residues. With V trimmed by 5 bases and J by 5 bases, 11 bases remained unmatched. The CDR3 spells CASSLRRTGTTGELFF. The CDR3 nucleotides are TGTGCCAGCAGTCTGCGGCGGACAGGGACGACCGGGGAGCTGTTTTTT. Full variable domain (remainder filled in from reference TRBV5-6 and TRBJ2-2): DAGVTQSPTHLIKTRGQQVTLRCSPKSGHDTVSWYQQALGQGPQFIFQYYEEEERQRGNFPDRFSGHQFPNYSSELNVNALLLGDSALYLCASSLRRTGTTGELFFGEGSRLTVL.

This chain joins TRBV27 and TRBJ1-6; D perhaps matches TRBD1 (5 bases). The CDR3 is 15 amino acids. V was shortened by 8 bases and J by 10 bases, with 21 bases between the two germline ends. The germline CDR1 and CDR2 sequences are MNHEY and SMNVEV (reference sequence). The CDR3 DNA is TGTGCCAGCGCCTTCAGGGTAGGTGGAGAATCACCCCTCCACTTT. The encoded protein is CASAFRVGGESPLHF.

The genes are TRBV11-3 and TRBJ1-2, with D perhaps TRBD1 (6 bases). Germline-derived CDR1 and CDR2 are SGHNT and YENEEA. The CDR3 length is 13 residues. The V and J ends lost 1 base and 8 bases respectively, with 11 bases between them. The CDR3 region is CASSLVQGEGYTF. CDR3 bases: TGTGCCAGCAGCTTAGTACAGGGAGAAGGCTACACCTTC.

As DNA, the CDR3 is TGTGCCAGCAGCTTAGATGGGCAGGGAGGAGGCAATCAGCCCCAGCATTTT. Translating it yields CASSLDGQGGGNQPQHF. The chain couples TRBV7-2 to TRBJ1-5; tentatively, D is TRBD1 (5 bases). CDR1 and CDR2 (germline): SGHTA, FQGNSA. Trimming shortened V by 1 base and J by 2 bases, and 15 bases separated the two germline ends. The CDR3 totals 17 residues.